This TCR beta chain was observed in a study of beta chain features in type 1 diabetes. Study-level information: No patient-donor differences in age, gender, total cells or subset yield. Study observations and caveats: The question of HLA type influencing TCRB rearrangement was one that remained unresolved here. There were fewer insertions and more deletions at the VDJ junctions of type 1 diabetes patients.

Isolated RNA was reverse transcribed in full, so expressed TCRB transcripts were sequenced. The method was immunoSEQ multiplex PCR; TCRdb's version includes in-frame clones alone and lacks a portion of them. In the table there are under 250,000 clones, less than 35% of which are singletons. Germline CDR1 SQVTM, CDR2 ANQGSEA. The CDR3 length is 17 residues. The junction had 11 bases not matched to a gene; V was cut back by 4 bases and J by 0 bases. With regard to this clone: Its antigen is unidentified.

The receptor's source is a man aged 25 to 45 in good health. V and J are TRBV29-1 and TRBJ1-1; TRBD1 matches 10 bases. The specimen sequenced was central memory CD4+ T cells from blood. The CDR3 reads CSVVGGAGTGVNTEAFF. The CDR3 region has the DNA TGCAGCGTTGTAGGAGGGGCCGGGACAGGGGTGAACACTGAAGCTTTCTTT.